Reported below is one T cell receptor beta chain. The sample comes from a study of blood T cell repertoires in COVID-19. The wider study: COVID-19 samples collected from the United States, Italy and Spain covered acute and convalescent phases. Sample material is recorded as cDNA or gDNA derived from T cells, B-cell-depleted T cells, or PBMCs.

In the original processing: The assay estimated nucleated cells by amplifying reference gene primers. The method was immunoSEQ multiplex PCR; TCRdb's version includes in-frame clones alone and lacks a portion of them. V and J calls and clone size are those listed in that table; D and trimming were worked out from the DNA. The data contain 95,000 to 150,000 clones, more than 75% of them singletons. Material for sequencing was peripheral blood. The sequence derives from a human donor in a cohort sampled during active COVID-19.

CDR3 sequence (DNA): TGTGCCAGCAGTGAATTTGCGGGGGGGAGCGTCGGAGAGACCCAGTACTTC. Its protein product is CASSEFAGGSVGETQYF. This chain uses TRBV2 with TRBJ2-5, with 9 bases that match TRBD2. The trim removed 2 bases at V and 4 bases at J, leaving 11 bases unmatched. This CDR3 is built from 17 residues. Germline V gene sequence: CDR1 SNHLY, CDR2 FYNNEI.